This paragraph covers one TCR beta chain sequence. The data were taken from a study of blood T cell repertoires in COVID-19. Participant age was about 18 to 95 years, and participants resided in roughly 25 US areas. Participants were placed into cohorts based on the clinical history they reported. The protocol was immunoSEQ multiplex PCR, while the TCRdb copy is restricted to in-frame clones and leaves out a portion. The sample contains 350,000 or so clones, around nine tenths of which appear only once. V gave up 4 bases and J gave up 1 base; unmatched junction bases: 2. Germline assignment: CDR1 MNHEY and CDR2 SMNVEV (reference sequence). This CDR3 comprises 14 residues.

The sequence came from a woman aged 25-40 years who had been exposed to COVID-19. The source material was PBMCs or T cells enriched from blood (not recorded which). The V and J genes are TRBV27 and TRBJ1-1, with 8 positions matching TRBD1. The CDR3 bases are TGTGCCAGCAGTTGGACAGGGACGAACACTGAAGCTTTCTTT. This encodes CASSWTGTNTEAFF.